These T cell receptor beta chains were read from a single sample in a study of blood T cells in healthy people across ages. MiXCR, applied by TCRdb to the 5' RACE reads, yields one record per CDR3 protein. The table records about 800,000 distinct CDR3 sequences, 58% of them present only once. What was sequenced was blood. Receptor source: a man aged 25 to 40 in good health. Both conserved end residues are part of each CDR3. The order of the fields is J gene, V gene, D gene, clone size, CDR3 DNA, CDR3 protein. The D gene is left open where the match is weak. Expanded clones are given a class, and other clones once, few, many or no size at all.

j_call: TRBJ2-3
v_call: TRBV7-6
d_call: .
clone_size: .
cdr3_nt: TGTGCCAGCAGCTTAGAGGGGGGACGGAGCACAGATACGCAGTATTTT
cdr3_aa: CASSLEGGRSTDTQYF

j_call: TRBJ1-2
v_call: TRBV18
d_call: TRBD1
clone_size: .
cdr3_nt: TGTGCCAGCTCACCCAGCGTGGCACAGGGGGGCTACACCTTC
cdr3_aa: CASSPSVAQGGYTF

j_call: TRBJ2-3
v_call: TRBV24-1
d_call: TRBD2
clone_size: .
cdr3_nt: TGTGCCACCAGTGAAGGGGCGGGAGGCGGCACAGATACGCAGTATTTT
cdr3_aa: CATSEGAGGGTDTQYF

j_call: TRBJ1-2
v_call: TRBV21-1
d_call: .
clone_size: .
cdr3_nt: TGTGCCAGCAGCAAAATCCGGCGCGGAGGCTATGGCTACACCTTC
cdr3_aa: CASSKIRRGGYGYTF

j_call: TRBJ2-7
v_call: TRBV12-3/TRBV12-4
d_call: .
clone_size: .
cdr3_nt: TGTGCCAGCAGTCCACAGACATTAAGCGGCAGCGAGCAGTACTTC
cdr3_aa: CASSPQTLSGSEQYF

j_call: TRBJ2-7
v_call: TRBV20-1
d_call: .
clone_size: .
cdr3_nt: TGCAGTGCAAAGCTCCAGGGTGGGACCTACGAGCAGTACTTC
cdr3_aa: CSAKLQGGTYEQYF

j_call: TRBJ2-5
v_call: TRBV20-1
d_call: TRBD2
clone_size: .
cdr3_nt: TGCAGTGCCACGACTAGCGGGGCACTGTCGCAAGAGACCCAGTACTTC
cdr3_aa: CSATTSGALSQETQYF

j_call: TRBJ2-1
v_call: TRBV19
d_call: .
clone_size: .
cdr3_nt: TGTGCCAGTAGTATTTACAACAATGAGCAGTTCTTC
cdr3_aa: CASSIYNNEQFF

j_call: TRBJ2-5
v_call: TRBV24-1
d_call: .
clone_size: .
cdr3_nt: TGTGCCACCAGTGAGGGGGGGGGCACGACTCAGTACTTC
cdr3_aa: CATSEGGGTTQYF

j_call: TRBJ2-7
v_call: TRBV29-1
d_call: TRBD1
clone_size: .
cdr3_nt: TGCAGCTTCACCGGGACAGCTACCTACGAGCAGTACTTC
cdr3_aa: CSFTGTATYEQYF

j_call: TRBJ1-5
v_call: TRBV7-2
d_call: .
clone_size: .
cdr3_nt: TGTGCCAGCAGCTTAAGGCAGGGCGGGGATCAGCCCCAGCATTTT
cdr3_aa: CASSLRQGGDQPQHF

j_call: TRBJ1-5
v_call: TRBV24-1
d_call: .
clone_size: few
cdr3_nt: TGTGCCACCAGTGATCGAAATCAGCCCCAGCATTTT
cdr3_aa: CATSDRNQPQHF

j_call: TRBJ2-1
v_call: TRBV12-3/TRBV12-4
d_call: .
clone_size: .
cdr3_nt: TGTGCCAGCAGTTGGGCACAGGGAAACAATGAGCAGTTCTTC
cdr3_aa: CASSWAQGNNEQFF

j_call: TRBJ2-7
v_call: TRBV29-1
d_call: .
clone_size: few
cdr3_nt: TGCAGCGTTGGGGCCACCTACGAGCAGTACTTC
cdr3_aa: CSVGATYEQYF

j_call: TRBJ2-5
v_call: TRBV20-1
d_call: .
clone_size: .
cdr3_nt: TGCAGTGCTAGAAAGGGTGGGGGGGAGACCCAGTACTTC
cdr3_aa: CSARKGGGETQYF

j_call: TRBJ2-7
v_call: TRBV29-1
d_call: .
clone_size: .
cdr3_nt: TGCAGCGTTAGTCCGACAGCCTCCTACGAGCAGTACTTC
cdr3_aa: CSVSPTASYEQYF

j_call: TRBJ1-2
v_call: TRBV20-1
d_call: .
clone_size: few
cdr3_nt: TGCAGTGCTAGACCCGGGAACTATGGCTACACCTTC
cdr3_aa: CSARPGNYGYTF

j_call: TRBJ2-6
v_call: TRBV6-5
d_call: .
clone_size: .
cdr3_nt: TGTGCCAGCAGTTGGGGCACGTTCGGATCTGGGGCCAACGTCCTGACTTTC
cdr3_aa: CASSWGTFGSGANVLTF

j_call: TRBJ1-4
v_call: TRBV2
d_call: .
clone_size: .
cdr3_nt: TGTGTCAGCAGTGGACTGAAGAATGAAAAACTGTTTTTT
cdr3_aa: CVSSGLKNEKLFF

j_call: TRBJ2-6
v_call: TRBV20-1
d_call: TRBD1
clone_size: .
cdr3_nt: TGCAGTGCTTTGACAGGGAATGGGGCCAACGTCCTGACTTTC
cdr3_aa: CSALTGNGANVLTF

j_call: TRBJ2-5
v_call: TRBV4-2
d_call: .
clone_size: few
cdr3_nt: TGTGCCAGCAGCCAAGTGTTCGAGAACCAAGAGACCCAGTACTTC
cdr3_aa: CASSQVFENQETQYF

j_call: TRBJ2-1
v_call: TRBV7-2
d_call: .
clone_size: .
cdr3_nt: TGTGCCAGCAGCTTCCAGGTAGCGGCGGTACACAATGAGCAGTTCTTC
cdr3_aa: CASSFQVAAVHNEQFF

j_call: TRBJ2-1
v_call: TRBV29-1
d_call: TRBD1
clone_size: few
cdr3_nt: TGCAGCGTTCGGGCAGGGGGCAATGAGCAGTTCTTC
cdr3_aa: CSVRAGGNEQFF

j_call: TRBJ1-2
v_call: TRBV12-3/TRBV12-4
d_call: .
clone_size: few
cdr3_nt: TGTGCCAGCAGTCCCGACAGGTTTTATGGCTACACCTTC
cdr3_aa: CASSPDRFYGYTF

j_call: TRBJ2-6
v_call: TRBV25-1
d_call: .
clone_size: few
cdr3_nt: TGTGCCAGCATAATGACTGGGGCCAACGTCCTGACTTTC
cdr3_aa: CASIMTGANVLTF

j_call: TRBJ2-5
v_call: TRBV28
d_call: .
clone_size: once
cdr3_nt: TGTGCCAGCCGCCGGCAGCGTCAAGAGACCCAGTACTTC
cdr3_aa: CASRRQRQETQYF

j_call: TRBJ2-2
v_call: TRBV11-1
d_call: .
clone_size: .
cdr3_nt: TGTGCCAGCAGCTTCCGGGCAGTAGCCACCGGGGAGCTGTTTTTT
cdr3_aa: CASSFRAVATGELFF

j_call: TRBJ2-3
v_call: TRBV11-3
d_call: .
clone_size: .
cdr3_nt: TGTGCCAGCAGCCAAGAACACACAGATACGCAGTATTTT
cdr3_aa: CASSQEHTDTQYF

j_call: TRBJ2-7
v_call: TRBV4-3
d_call: TRBD2
clone_size: .
cdr3_nt: TGCGCCAGCAGCCAGGGGGGGAGGAGACCTTACGAGCAGTACTTC
cdr3_aa: CASSQGGRRPYEQYF

j_call: TRBJ1-2
v_call: TRBV6-2/TRBV6-3
d_call: .
clone_size: .
cdr3_nt: TGTGCCAGCAGTTGGGACGCCGCGACAGTCTCGGAGGGGGGCTACACCTTC
cdr3_aa: CASSWDAATVSEGGYTF

j_call: TRBJ2-7
v_call: TRBV4-2
d_call: .
clone_size: few
cdr3_nt: TGTGCCAGCAGCCAACAACAGCGCGAGCAGTACTTC
cdr3_aa: CASSQQQREQYF

j_call: TRBJ2-1
v_call: TRBV6-5
d_call: TRBD2
clone_size: .
cdr3_nt: TGTGCCAGCAGCCTAAGAGCGGGGGGGCAGCCTGGGCAGTTCTTC
cdr3_aa: CASSLRAGGQPGQFF

j_call: TRBJ2-3
v_call: TRBV12-3/TRBV12-4
d_call: .
clone_size: few
cdr3_nt: TGTGCCAGCAGTGAGACAGGTAGAGAGACAACGCAGTATTTT
cdr3_aa: CASSETGRETTQYF